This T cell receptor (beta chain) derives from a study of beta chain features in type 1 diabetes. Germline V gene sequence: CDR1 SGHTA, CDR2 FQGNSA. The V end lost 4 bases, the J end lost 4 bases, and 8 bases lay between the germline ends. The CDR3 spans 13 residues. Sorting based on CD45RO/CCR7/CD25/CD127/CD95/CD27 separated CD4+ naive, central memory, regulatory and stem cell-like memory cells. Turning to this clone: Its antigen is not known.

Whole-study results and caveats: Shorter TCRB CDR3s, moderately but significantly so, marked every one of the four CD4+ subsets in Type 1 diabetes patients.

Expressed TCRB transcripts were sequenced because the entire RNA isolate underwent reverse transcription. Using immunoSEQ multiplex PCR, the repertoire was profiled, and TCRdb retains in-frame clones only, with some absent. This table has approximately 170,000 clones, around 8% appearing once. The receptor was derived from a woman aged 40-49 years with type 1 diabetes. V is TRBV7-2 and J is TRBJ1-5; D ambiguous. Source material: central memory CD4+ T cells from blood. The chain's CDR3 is CASSYHINQPQHF. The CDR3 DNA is TGTGCCAGCAGCTACCACATTAATCAGCCCCAGCATTTT.